This is a list of T cell receptor beta chains from one sample in a study of T-cell memory formation after mild COVID-19. TCRdb re-analysed the 5' RACE reads in MiXCR, keeping a single row per CDR3 protein. The sample has around 310,000 distinct CDR3 sequences; 20% to 25% are singletons. The sample consisted of PBMCs or a T cell subset sorted from them (not recorded which). The receptor source for this set is a man aged 18 to 29 who had mild COVID-19 (a few samples of this study predate the infection). Cell type and time point are not known. Both conserved end residues are part of each CDR3. D genes are given only for firm matches. The listing skips clone size in some rows; elsewhere it reads once, few, many or a size class.

D: .
size: few
V: TRBV6-5
J: TRBJ1-6
DNA: TGTGCCAGCAGTTACCGGGCTCCGGCGCTTTCCCTCCACTTT
CDR3: CASSYRAPALSLHF

D: .
size: few
V: TRBV11-2
J: TRBJ2-3
DNA: TGTGCCAGCAGCTTAGAGGGACCTACGCAGTATTTT
CDR3: CASSLEGPTQYF

D: .
size: few
V: TRBV28
J: TRBJ2-3
DNA: TGTGCCAGTGCGGTCCCGGCAGATACGCAGTATTTT
CDR3: CASAVPADTQYF

D: TRBD1
size: few
V: TRBV7-2
J: TRBJ2-2
DNA: TGTGCCAGCAGGACCGGGACAGGGAACACCGGGGAGCTGTTTTTT
CDR3: CASRTGTGNTGELFF

D: TRBD1
size: .
V: TRBV20-1
J: TRBJ2-7
DNA: TGCAGTGCTAAGGGCAGGGGGTCCTCCTACGAGCAGTACTTC
CDR3: CSAKGRGSSYEQYF

D: .
size: few
V: TRBV9
J: TRBJ1-5
DNA: TGTGCCAGCAGCGTAGGCGCGAGCAATCAGCCCCAGCATTTT
CDR3: CASSVGASNQPQHF

D: .
size: few
V: TRBV5-1
J: TRBJ1-1
DNA: TGCGCCAGCAGCTTGGCCGGGACGGAAGGCGAGGAAGCTTTCTTT
CDR3: CASSLAGTEGEEAFF

D: .
size: few
V: TRBV12-3/TRBV12-4
J: TRBJ1-5
DNA: TGTGCCAGCAGTTCTCAGAATTATCAGCCCCAGCATTTT
CDR3: CASSSQNYQPQHF

D: TRBD2
size: few
V: TRBV7-2
J: TRBJ2-3
DNA: TGTGCCAGCAGCTCCCCGGGGGGGCCGGGAGATACGCAGTATTTT
CDR3: CASSSPGGPGDTQYF

D: .
size: .
V: TRBV12-3/TRBV12-4
J: TRBJ2-3
DNA: TGTGCCAGCAGTTTAGGGGGGGCGCGGGATACGCAGTATTTT
CDR3: CASSLGGARDTQYF

D: .
size: .
V: TRBV19
J: TRBJ1-2
DNA: TGTGCCAGTAACCGGGGGGATGGCTACACCTTC
CDR3: CASNRGDGYTF

D: .
size: .
V: TRBV21-1
J: TRBJ2-3
DNA: TGTCCACCAGCGGGTAACGTTAATACGCAGTATTTT
CDR3: CPPAGNVNTQYF

D: TRBD2
size: .
V: TRBV20-1
J: TRBJ2-3
DNA: TGCAGTGGCCCGGGACTAGCCGCAGATACGCAGTATTTT
CDR3: CSGPGLAADTQYF

D: .
size: .
V: TRBV6-5
J: TRBJ2-7
DNA: TGTGCCAGCGGGCGGTTGGAGCAGTACTTC
CDR3: CASGRLEQYF

D: .
size: .
V: TRBV14
J: TRBJ2-3
DNA: TGTGCCAGCAGCCCCGCGATCCCCCGCACAGATACGCAGTATTTT
CDR3: CASSPAIPRTDTQYF

D: .
size: few
V: TRBV11-2
J: TRBJ2-3
DNA: TGTGCCAGCAGCTCCTTCTTAGCATCCAGCACAGATACGCAGTATTTT
CDR3: CASSSFLASSTDTQYF

D: .
size: many
V: TRBV7-6
J: TRBJ1-5
DNA: TGTGCCAGCAGCTCGGGGGGTAGCAATCAGCCCCAGCATTTT
CDR3: CASSSGGSNQPQHF

D: .
size: .
V: TRBV18
J: TRBJ2-1
DNA: TGTGCCAGCTCACCAAAGAGGGATGAGCAGTTCTTC
CDR3: CASSPKRDEQFF

D: .
size: .
V: TRBV7-3
J: TRBJ1-2
DNA: TGTGCCAGCAGCTTAATGGGGGGAGAGGGCTATGGCTACACCTTC
CDR3: CASSLMGGEGYGYTF

D: .
size: few
V: TRBV7-2
J: TRBJ2-5
DNA: TGTGCCAGCACCCCGGTGAAGGGGACCCAGTACTTC
CDR3: CASTPVKGTQYF

D: .
size: few
V: TRBV20-1
J: TRBJ1-1
DNA: TGCAGTGCCCAGAACAGGGCAAACACTGAAGCTTTCTTT
CDR3: CSAQNRANTEAFF

D: .
size: few
V: TRBV28
J: TRBJ1-1
DNA: TGTGCCAGCAGCTTCAGGGGTCCGGCTGAAGCTTTCTTT
CDR3: CASSFRGPAEAFF

D: TRBD1
size: few
V: TRBV10-3
J: TRBJ1-6
DNA: TGTGCCATCGCGGGGGGGACAGGGAGGCATTCACCCCTCCACTTT
CDR3: CAIAGGTGRHSPLHF

D: TRBD1
size: few
V: TRBV18
J: TRBJ2-4
DNA: TGTGCCAGCTCGCGACTGGGGACAGGGGTACAGAAAAACATTCAGTACTTC
CDR3: CASSRLGTGVQKNIQYF

D: .
size: few
V: TRBV29-1
J: TRBJ1-1
DNA: TGCAGCGTTGAAGATCGTCCCTCCGGCACTGAAGCTTTCTTT
CDR3: CSVEDRPSGTEAFF

D: TRBD1
size: .
V: TRBV5-6
J: TRBJ2-5
DNA: TGTGCCAGCAGCTTGTCCGGGACAGGGAGGGGAGAGACCCAGTACTTC
CDR3: CASSLSGTGRGETQYF

D: .
size: .
V: TRBV7-2
J: TRBJ1-2
DNA: TGTGCCAGCAGCTTAGCGTTAGGGGTCGCGTATGGCTACACCTTC
CDR3: CASSLALGVAYGYTF

D: .
size: few
V: TRBV18
J: TRBJ2-7
DNA: TGTGCCAGCTCACTCATGGGAGCGGCCGACGAGCAGTACTTC
CDR3: CASSLMGAADEQYF

D: TRBD2
size: .
V: TRBV13
J: TRBJ2-5
DNA: TGTGCCAGCAGCAGCAACAAACTAGCGGCCCAAGAGACCCAGTACTTC
CDR3: CASSSNKLAAQETQYF

D: TRBD1
size: .
V: TRBV4-2
J: TRBJ1-2
DNA: TGTGCCAGCAGCCAGGAAGGGACAGTCCTCTATGGCTACACCTTC
CDR3: CASSQEGTVLYGYTF

D: .
size: .
V: TRBV7-6
J: TRBJ2-7
DNA: TGTGCCAGCAGCCCCTATGGGGAAGCGGACTACGAGCAGTACTTC
CDR3: CASSPYGEADYEQYF

D: .
size: few
V: TRBV7-2
J: TRBJ2-1
DNA: TGTGCCAGCAGCATGGACGGGGGCCGCAATGAGCAGTTCTTC
CDR3: CASSMDGGRNEQFF

D: TRBD1
size: few
V: TRBV7-6
J: TRBJ2-7
DNA: TGTGCCAGCAGCCCAGGGACAGGGGGGTACTACGAGCAGTACTTC
CDR3: CASSPGTGGYYEQYF

D: .
size: .
V: TRBV6-5
J: TRBJ1-5
DNA: TGTGCCAGCAGTTACTCAGGGGGTATGGAGCCCCAGCATTTT
CDR3: CASSYSGGMEPQHF

D: .
size: few
V: TRBV29-1
J: TRBJ2-3
DNA: TGCAGCGTTGACACGAATCGGGATACGCAGTATTTT
CDR3: CSVDTNRDTQYF

D: .
size: .
V: TRBV7-9
J: TRBJ2-3
DNA: TGTGCCAGCAGCTGGACCGTTGAGCCAGAGGATACGCAGTATTTT
CDR3: CASSWTVEPEDTQYF

D: .
size: .
V: TRBV9
J: TRBJ2-7
DNA: TGTGCCAGCAGCGTAGCGACCTGGACGGAAACCTACGAGCAGTACTTC
CDR3: CASSVATWTETYEQYF

D: TRBD2
size: few
V: TRBV11-2
J: TRBJ2-5
DNA: TGTGCCAGCAGCTTAGATCTTCTGGGGGCGGGAGGCCGGGGGAAAGAGACCCAGTACTTC
CDR3: CASSLDLLGAGGRGKETQYF

D: .
size: .
V: TRBV6-1
J: TRBJ1-1
DNA: TGTGCCAGCAGTGAACTGTGGAACACTGAAGCTTTCTTT
CDR3: CASSELWNTEAFF